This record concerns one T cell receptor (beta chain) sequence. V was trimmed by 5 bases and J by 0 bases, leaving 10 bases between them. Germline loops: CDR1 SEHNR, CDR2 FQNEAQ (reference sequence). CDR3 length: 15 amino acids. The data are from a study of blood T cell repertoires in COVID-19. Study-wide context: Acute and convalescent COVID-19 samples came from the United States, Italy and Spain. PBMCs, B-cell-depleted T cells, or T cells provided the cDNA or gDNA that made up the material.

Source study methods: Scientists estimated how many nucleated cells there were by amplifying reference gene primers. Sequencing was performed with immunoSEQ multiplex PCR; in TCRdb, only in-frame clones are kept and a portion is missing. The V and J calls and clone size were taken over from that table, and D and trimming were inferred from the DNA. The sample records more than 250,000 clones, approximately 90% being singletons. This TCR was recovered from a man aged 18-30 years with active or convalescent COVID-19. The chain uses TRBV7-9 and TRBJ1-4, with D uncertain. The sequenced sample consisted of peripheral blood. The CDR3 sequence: CASSLTGATNEKLFF. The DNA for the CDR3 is TGTGCCAGCAGCCTGACGGGAGCAACTAATGAAAAACTGTTTTTT. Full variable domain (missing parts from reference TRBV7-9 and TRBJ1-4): DTGVSQNPRHKITKRGQNVTFRCDPISEHNRLYWYRQTLGQGPEFLTYFQNEAQLEKSRLLSDRFSAERPKGSFSTLEIQRTEQGDSAMYLCASSLTGATNEKLFFGSGTQLSVL.